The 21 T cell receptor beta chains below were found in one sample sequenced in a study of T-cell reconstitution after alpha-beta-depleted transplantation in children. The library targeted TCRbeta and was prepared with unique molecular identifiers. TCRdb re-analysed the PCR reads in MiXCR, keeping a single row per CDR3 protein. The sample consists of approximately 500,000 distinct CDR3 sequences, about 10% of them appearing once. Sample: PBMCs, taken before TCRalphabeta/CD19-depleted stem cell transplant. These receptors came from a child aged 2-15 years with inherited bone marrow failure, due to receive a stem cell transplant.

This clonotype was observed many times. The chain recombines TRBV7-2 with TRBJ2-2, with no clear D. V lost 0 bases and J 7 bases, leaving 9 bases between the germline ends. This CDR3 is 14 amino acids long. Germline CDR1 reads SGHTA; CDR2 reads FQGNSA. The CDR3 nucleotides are TGTGCCAGCAGCTTAGCGGGCTTAGTCGGGGAGCTGTTTTTT. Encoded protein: CASSLAGLVGELFF.

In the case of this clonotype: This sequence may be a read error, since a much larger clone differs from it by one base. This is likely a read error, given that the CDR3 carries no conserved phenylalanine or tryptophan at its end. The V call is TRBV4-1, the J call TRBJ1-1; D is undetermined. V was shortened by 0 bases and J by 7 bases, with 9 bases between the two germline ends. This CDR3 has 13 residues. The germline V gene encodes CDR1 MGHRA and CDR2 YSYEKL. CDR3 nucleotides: TGCGCCAGCAGCCAAGATGGAGCAGGTGAAGCTTTCGTT. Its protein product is CASSQDGAGEAFV.

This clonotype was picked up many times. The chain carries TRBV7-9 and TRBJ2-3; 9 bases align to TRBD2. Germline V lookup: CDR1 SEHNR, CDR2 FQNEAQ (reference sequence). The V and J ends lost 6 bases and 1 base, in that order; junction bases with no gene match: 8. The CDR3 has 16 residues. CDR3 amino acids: CASRGGWTSGTDTQYF. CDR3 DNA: TGTGCCAGCAGGGGTGGGTGGACTAGCGGCACAGATACGCAGTATTTT.

CDR3: CASSLAPELAASTDTQYF. CDR3 sequence (DNA): TGTGCCAGCAGCTTAGCGCCGGAACTAGCGGCTAGCACAGATACGCAGTATTTT. The rearrangement uses TRBV7-2 and TRBJ2-3; 8 bases align to TRBD2. The V segment lost 0 bases and the J segment 0 bases; nucleotides outside the gene matches: 8. CDR1 and CDR2 (germline): SGHTA, FQGNSA. There are 18 residues in the CDR3. Combining the CDR3 with reference TRBV7-2 and TRBJ2-3 gives the whole variable domain GAGVSQSPSNKVTEKGKDVELRCDPISGHTALYWYRQSLGQGLEFLIYFQGNSAPDKSGLPSDRFSAERTGGSVSTLTIQRTQQEDSAVYLCASSLAPELAASTDTQYFGPGTRLTVL.

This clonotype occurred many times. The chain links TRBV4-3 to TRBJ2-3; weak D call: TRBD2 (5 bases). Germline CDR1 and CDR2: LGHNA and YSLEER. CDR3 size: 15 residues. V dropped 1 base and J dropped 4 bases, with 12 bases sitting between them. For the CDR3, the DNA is TGCGCCAGCAGCCAAGGTCCACTAGGATCAGATACGCAGTATTTT. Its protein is CASSQGPLGSDTQYF.

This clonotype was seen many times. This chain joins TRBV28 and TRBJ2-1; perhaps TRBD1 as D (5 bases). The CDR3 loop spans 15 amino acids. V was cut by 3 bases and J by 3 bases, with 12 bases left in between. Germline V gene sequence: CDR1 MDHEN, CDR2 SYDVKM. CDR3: CASSLVRGVYNEQFF. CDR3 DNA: TGTGCCAGCAGTTTGGTTAGGGGCGTCTACAATGAGCAGTTCTTC. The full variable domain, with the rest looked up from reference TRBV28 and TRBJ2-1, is DVKVTQSSRYLVKRTGEKVFLECVQDMDHENMFWYRQDPGLGLRLIYFSYDVKMKEKGDIPEGYSVSREKKERFSLILESASTNQTSMYLCASSLVRGVYNEQFFGPGTRLTVL.

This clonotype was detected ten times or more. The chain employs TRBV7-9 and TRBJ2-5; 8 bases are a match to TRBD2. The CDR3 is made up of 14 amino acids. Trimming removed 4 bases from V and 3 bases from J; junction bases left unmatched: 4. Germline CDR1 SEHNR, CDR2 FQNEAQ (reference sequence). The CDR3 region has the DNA TGTGCCAGCAGCTCCGGGACTAGTAAAGAGACCCAGTACTTC. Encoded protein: CASSSGTSKETQYF.

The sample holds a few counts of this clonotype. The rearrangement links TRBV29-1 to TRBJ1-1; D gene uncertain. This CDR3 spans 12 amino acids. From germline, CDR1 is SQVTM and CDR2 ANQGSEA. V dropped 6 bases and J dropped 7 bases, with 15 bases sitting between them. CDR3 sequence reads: CSVKETAFEAFF. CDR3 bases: TGCAGCGTCAAAGAAACAGCGTTTGAAGCTTTCTTT.

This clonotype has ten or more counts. The CDR3 loop is CASSVTSGRASGTQYF. Written as DNA, the CDR3 is TGTGCCAGCAGCGTCACTAGCGGGAGGGCCTCCGGTACGCAGTATTTT. The rearrangement joins TRBV9 to TRBJ2-3, with 13 bases that match TRBD2. CDR1 is SGDLS, CDR2 YYNGEE, per germline. With V trimmed by 2 bases and J by 8 bases, 8 bases remained unmatched. The CDR3 is 16 residues long.

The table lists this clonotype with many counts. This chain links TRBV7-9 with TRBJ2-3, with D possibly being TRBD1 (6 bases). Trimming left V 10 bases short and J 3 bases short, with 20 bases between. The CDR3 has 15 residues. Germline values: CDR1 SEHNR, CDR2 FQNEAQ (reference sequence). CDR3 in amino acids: CATTQQRGGTDTQYF. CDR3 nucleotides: TGTGCCACGACCCAACAAAGAGGGGGAACAGATACGCAGTATTTT.

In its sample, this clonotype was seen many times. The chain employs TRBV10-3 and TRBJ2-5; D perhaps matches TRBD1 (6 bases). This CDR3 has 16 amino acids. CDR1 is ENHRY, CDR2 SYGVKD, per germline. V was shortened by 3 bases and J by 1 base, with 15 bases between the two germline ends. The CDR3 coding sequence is TGTGCCATCAGTGATTTGGGCAGGGGTTCCCAAGAGACCCAGTACTTC. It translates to CAISDLGRGSQETQYF.

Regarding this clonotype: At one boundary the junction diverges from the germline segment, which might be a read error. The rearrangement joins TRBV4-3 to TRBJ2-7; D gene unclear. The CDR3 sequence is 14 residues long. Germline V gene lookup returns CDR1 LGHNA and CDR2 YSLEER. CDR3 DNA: TGCGCCAGCAGCCTCGGACGGGCCTCCAACGAGCAGTACTTC. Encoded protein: CASSLGRASNEQYF.

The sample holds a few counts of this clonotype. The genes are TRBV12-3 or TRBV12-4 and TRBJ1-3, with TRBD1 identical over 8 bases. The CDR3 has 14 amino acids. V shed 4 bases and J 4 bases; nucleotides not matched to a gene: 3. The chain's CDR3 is CASSSWTGGNTIYF. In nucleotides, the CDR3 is TGTGCCAGCAGTTCCTGGACAGGGGGAAACACCATATATTTT.

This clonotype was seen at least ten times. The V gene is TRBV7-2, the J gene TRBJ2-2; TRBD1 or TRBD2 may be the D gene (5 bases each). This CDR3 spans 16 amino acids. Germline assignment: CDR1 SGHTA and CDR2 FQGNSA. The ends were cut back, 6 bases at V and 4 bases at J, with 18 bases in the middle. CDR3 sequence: CASSPPGTDTTGELFF. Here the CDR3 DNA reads TGTGCCAGCAGTCCCCCCGGGACGGACACCACCGGGGAGCTGTTTTTT.

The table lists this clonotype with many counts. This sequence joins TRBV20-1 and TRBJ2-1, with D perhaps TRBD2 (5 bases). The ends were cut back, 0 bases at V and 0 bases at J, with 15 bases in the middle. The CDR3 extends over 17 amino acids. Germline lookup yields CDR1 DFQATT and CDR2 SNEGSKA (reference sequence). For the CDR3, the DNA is TGCAGTGCTAGAGATCCGGACGGGGAGAGCTCCTACAATGAGCAGTTCTTC. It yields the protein CSARDPDGESSYNEQFF.

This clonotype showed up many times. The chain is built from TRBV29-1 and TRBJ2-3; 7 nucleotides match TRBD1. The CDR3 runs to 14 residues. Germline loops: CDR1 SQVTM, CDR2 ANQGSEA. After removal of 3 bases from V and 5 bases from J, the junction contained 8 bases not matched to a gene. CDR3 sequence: CSVEVTGPGDTQYF. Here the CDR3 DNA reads TGCAGCGTTGAGGTGACAGGGCCTGGAGATACGCAGTATTTT.

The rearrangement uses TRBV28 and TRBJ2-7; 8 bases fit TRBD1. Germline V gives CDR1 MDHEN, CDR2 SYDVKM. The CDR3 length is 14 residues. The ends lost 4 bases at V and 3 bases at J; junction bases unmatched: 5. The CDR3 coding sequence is TGTGCCAGCAGTTCCTTAGGACAGGGCTACGAGCAGTACTTC. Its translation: CASSSLGQGYEQYF.

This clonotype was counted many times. CDR3 in DNA: TGCAGTGCTACACCTCCCTTTGGACTAGCGGCTTACTCCTACGAGCAGTACTTC. It yields the protein CSATPPFGLAAYSYEQYF. This chain links TRBV20-1 with TRBJ2-7, with TRBD2 matching 10 bases. The CDR3 is made up of 18 amino acids. Germline values: CDR1 DFQATT, CDR2 SNEGSKA (reference sequence). V lost 4 bases, J lost 0 bases, and 15 bases stayed unmatched.

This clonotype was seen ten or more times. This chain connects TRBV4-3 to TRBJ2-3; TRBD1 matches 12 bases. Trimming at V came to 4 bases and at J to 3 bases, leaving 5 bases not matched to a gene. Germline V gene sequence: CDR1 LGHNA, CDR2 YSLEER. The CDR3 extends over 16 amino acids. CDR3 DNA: TGCGCCAGCAGCCTCCTGGGACAGGGGGCAACAGATACGCAGTATTTT. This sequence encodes CASSLLGQGATDTQYF.

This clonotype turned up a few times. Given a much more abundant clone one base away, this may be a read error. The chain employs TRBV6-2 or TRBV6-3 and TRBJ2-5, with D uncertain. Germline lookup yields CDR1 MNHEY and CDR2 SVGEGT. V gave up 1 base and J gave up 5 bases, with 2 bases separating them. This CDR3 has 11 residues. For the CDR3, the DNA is TGTGCCAGCAGTTACTTTGAGACCCAGTACTTC. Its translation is CASSYFETQYF.

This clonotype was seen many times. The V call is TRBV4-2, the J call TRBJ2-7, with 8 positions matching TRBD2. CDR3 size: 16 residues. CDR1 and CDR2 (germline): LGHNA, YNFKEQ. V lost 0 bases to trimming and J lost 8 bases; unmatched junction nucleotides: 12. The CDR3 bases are TGTGCCAGCAGCCAAGAACTCCCCAGCGGGAGTACGCAGCAGTACTTC. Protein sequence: CASSQELPSGSTQQYF.